This T cell receptor beta chain emerged from a study of T cells after yellow fever vaccination. Study-wide context: Fractions with few cells were prepared using SMART-Seq v4 Ultra Low Input. Study results and limitations: Clonotypes found in both CD4 and CD8 compartments made up a small share. Booster sampling recovered most clones from primary vaccination (96% CD4, approximately 90% CD8).

Germline V gene lookup returns CDR1 LGHNA and CDR2 YSLEER. The ends were cut back, 0 bases at V and 0 bases at J, with 12 bases in the middle. This CDR3 has 18 amino acids. Points on this clonotype: Its antigen is not identified.

A universal primer site and UMIs were added as TCR cDNA was made by 5'RACE template switching. TCRdb redid the calling of the 5' RACE reads with MiXCR, one entry per CDR3 protein. The data show about 230,000 distinct CDR3 sequences, approximately 6.3% seen once. This sample comprised CD4+ T cells sorted from PBMCs, obtained on the day of the yellow fever booster vaccination. This sequence originates from a man in his thirties or forties who received the YFV17D yellow fever vaccine. The chain carries TRBV4-3 and TRBJ2-6, with D maybe TRBD2 (5 bases). CDR3 nucleotide sequence: TGCGCCAGCAGCCAAGACGGCGGGTACACCTCTGGGGCCAACGTCCTGACTTTC. Its translation is CASSQDGGYTSGANVLTF.